This T cell receptor beta chain was obtained from a study of cytomegalovirus exposure and HLA in healthy donors. Study-level points and caveats: A later analysis, which compared TCR beta chains of equal frequency, found the HLA-associated ones more clonally expanded. It was reported that the classifier diagnosed cytomegalovirus status with high specificity and sensitivity in both the original and validation cohorts.

To note about this clone: Its antigen is unidentified.

Though probably carrying unrecorded immune exposures, donors were nominally healthy at sampling. V was trimmed by 3 bases and J by 7 bases, leaving 13 bases between them. Germline V gene sequence: CDR1 GTSNPN, CDR2 SVGIG (reference sequence). The CDR3 spans 13 residues. PCR involved 60 Vbeta and 13 Jbeta primers. Assay: immunoSEQ multiplex PCR; the TCRdb copy retains only in-frame clones and omits some. The table records 100,000 to 120,000 clones, 76% of them present only once. Sequencing was performed on PBMCs. The V and J genes are TRBV30 and TRBJ1-5, with a weak D call TRBD1 (5 bases). This TCR was recovered from a man aged 30 to 45 in good health and CMV-seropositive. CDR3: CAWSSGGTQPQHF. In DNA, the CDR3 is TGTGCCTGGAGCTCCGGGGGGACCCAGCCCCAGCATTTT.